The 14 T cell receptor beta chains below were found in one sample sequenced in a study of blood T cell repertoires in COVID-19. The table came from immunoSEQ multiplex PCR; TCRdb's copy has only in-frame clones and leaves some out. The table lists 110,000 or so clones, around nine tenths of them singletons. Material for sequencing was peripheral blood. Source of these receptors: a woman in her seventies who had recovered from COVID-19.

In this sample, this clone turned up once. Here the CDR3 reads CASSLGTPRYEQYF. CDR3 nucleotide sequence: TGTGCCAGCAGCCTGGGGACACCGCGCTACGAGCAGTACTTC. The genes are TRBV14 and TRBJ2-7; D is perhaps TRBD1 (6 bases). Germline CDR1 is SGHDN and CDR2 is FVKESK. CDR3 length: 14 residues. V lost 4 bases, J lost 3 bases, and 13 bases lay in between.

V gene TRBV28 combines with J gene TRBJ1-4, with a tentative D call TRBD1 (5 bases). The germline gives CDR1 MDHEN, CDR2 SYDVKM. Trimming took 5 bases from V and 7 from J, leaving 17 bases between them. This CDR3 contains 15 residues. The CDR3 nucleotides read TGTGCCAGCAGTCCCTTTCGGAGGGGCAGTGAAAAACTGTTTTTT. It translates to CASSPFRRGSEKLFF.

The V gene is TRBV7-2, the J gene TRBJ2-3; possible D gene TRBD2, 5 bases. Germline V gene sequence: CDR1 SGHTA, CDR2 FQGNSA. V was cut by 5 bases and J by 2 bases, with 23 bases left in between. The CDR3 is 18 residues long. The CDR3 nucleotides read TGTGCCAGCAGCCCCCTAGGTGCTCTGCGACTATACACAGATACGCAGTATTTT. Its protein product is CASSPLGALRLYTDTQYF.

The chain links TRBV30 to TRBJ2-7; D is uncertain. CDR1 and CDR2 (germline): GTSNPN, SVGIG (reference sequence). CDR3 size: 13 residues. The germline V and J ends were trimmed by 0 bases and 4 bases, with 10 bases remaining between them. The CDR3: CAWSVGRWYEQYF. CDR3 sequence (DNA): TGTGCCTGGAGTGTTGGGCGTTGGTACGAGCAGTACTTC.

This clone was recorded once. The genes are TRBV11-3 and TRBJ2-2, with D possibly matching TRBD2 (5 bases). Trimming removed 3 bases from V and 6 bases from J, with 11 bases in between. Germline values: CDR1 SGHNT, CDR2 YENEEA. The CDR3 runs to 14 residues. The CDR3 DNA reads TGTGCCAGCAGCTTCCGAGAGCGGTCCGGGGAGCTGTTTTTT. Translating it yields CASSFRERSGELFF.

The genes are TRBV29-1 and TRBJ1-2; 9 bases are shared with TRBD1. CDR3 size: 13 residues. V trimming: 7 bases; J trimming: 3 bases; junction bases outside the gene matches: 6. Germline V lookup: CDR1 SQVTM, CDR2 ANQGSEA. The CDR3 reads CSGTGASDYGYTF. CDR3 sequence (DNA): TGCAGCGGGACAGGGGCGAGCGACTATGGCTACACCTTC.

V is TRBV7-9 and J is TRBJ2-1, with 15 bases matching TRBD2. Germline V gene sequence: CDR1 SEHNR, CDR2 FQNEAQ (reference sequence). This CDR3 spans 16 amino acids. J lost 5 bases, V lost 5 bases, and 4 bases had no gene match. CDR3 residues: CASSPWTSGRDNEQFF. In nucleotides, the CDR3 is TGTGCCAGCAGCCCGTGGACTAGCGGGAGGGACAATGAGCAGTTCTTC. The full variable domain, completed using reference TRBV7-9 and TRBJ2-1, is DTGVSQNPRHKITKRGQNVTFRCDPISEHNRLYWYRQTLGQGPEFLTYFQNEAQLEKSRLLSDRFSAERPKGSFSTLEIQRTEQGDSAMYLCASSPWTSGRDNEQFFGPGTRLTVL.

The rearrangement joins TRBV19 to TRBJ2-2; 12 nucleotides align to TRBD2. The germline CDR1 and CDR2 sequences are LNHDA and SQIVND (reference sequence). This CDR3 is 14 amino acids long. Germline trimming cut 7 bases from V and 8 bases from J; bases unmatched to any gene: 5. Here the CDR3 reads CASTTSGRFGELFF. The CDR3 nucleotides are TGTGCCAGTACCACTAGCGGGAGGTTTGGGGAGCTGTTTTTT.

The gene calls are TRBV28 and TRBJ1-6; D unresolved. The V and J ends lost 3 bases and 0 bases respectively, with 15 bases between them. The CDR3 has 18 amino acids. The V gene's germline CDR1 is MDHEN and CDR2 SYDVKM. The DNA for the CDR3 is TGTGCCAGCAGTTTTTCTACACGGGGTAGCTCCTATAATTCACCCCTCCACTTT. Amino acid sequence: CASSFSTRGSSYNSPLHF.

The genes are TRBV30 and TRBJ2-1, with TRBD2 as a possible D gene (6 bases). The germline V and J ends were trimmed by 3 bases and 12 bases, with 12 bases remaining between them. In germline, CDR1 is GTSNPN, CDR2 SVGIG (reference sequence). CDR3 length: 11 residues. The CDR3 loop reads CAWSRWDLQFF. CDR3 nucleotides: TGTGCCTGGAGCAGGTGGGACTTGCAGTTCTTC. The complete variable domain, with remaining parts taken from reference TRBV30 and TRBJ2-1, reads SQTIHQWPATLVQPVGSPLSLECTVEGTSNPNLYWYRQAAGRGLQLLFYSVGIGQISSEVPQNLSASRPQDRQFILSSKKLLLSDSGFYLCAWSRWDLQFFGPGTRLTVL.

The rearrangement links TRBV7-3 to TRBJ2-5, with D possibly matching TRBD2 (6 bases). V was pared by 4 bases and J by 1 base, with 7 bases between. Germline values: CDR1 SGHTA, CDR2 FQGTGA. The CDR3 consists of 13 residues. The CDR3 spells CASSSTSQETQYF. CDR3 nucleotide sequence: TGTGCCAGCAGCTCGACTAGCCAAGAGACCCAGTACTTC.

The chain has TRBV2 and TRBJ2-1, with 10 bases lining up with TRBD2. Trimming removed 6 bases from V and 8 bases from J; junction bases left unmatched: 13. From germline, CDR1 is SNHLY and CDR2 FYNNEI. This CDR3 region has 16 residues. CDR3 sequence (DNA): TGTGCCAGCAGGCTTCACTCTAGCGGGAGTTTGTATGAGCAGTTCTTC. Encoded protein: CASRLHSSGSLYEQFF.

This rearrangement joins TRBV28 to TRBJ1-1, with unresolved D. Trimming removed 4 bases from V and 6 bases from J, with 6 bases in between. From germline, CDR1 is MDHEN and CDR2 SYDVKM. The CDR3 is 11 amino acids. The CDR3 protein is CASSYPAEAFF. The CDR3 DNA is TGTGCCAGCAGTTACCCGGCTGAAGCTTTCTTT. The full variable domain, rest sourced from reference TRBV28 and TRBJ1-1, is DVKVTQSSRYLVKRTGEKVFLECVQDMDHENMFWYRQDPGLGLRLIYFSYDVKMKEKGDIPEGYSVSREKKERFSLILESASTNQTSMYLCASSYPAEAFFGQGTRLTVV.

This clone turned up a few times. A read error is likely, as this CDR3 ends without the conserved phenylalanine or tryptophan. It is unclear where the CDR3 begins or ends on the DNA, so no DNA is shown, and the CDR3 is as TCRdb lists it. The chain uses TRBV28 and TRBJ2-7; the table gives TRBD1 as D, unverified against the DNA. Per the germline V gene, CDR1 is MDHEN and CDR2 is SYDVKM. Counting both end residues, the CDR3 totals 11 amino acids. The chain's CDR3 is CASSNRQGAIY.